The 12 T cell receptor beta chains in this list originate from one sample, sequenced in a study of T-cell memory formation after mild COVID-19. In TCRdb, the 5' RACE reads were re-called with MiXCR into one record per CDR3 protein. The table shows 300,000 to 400,000 distinct CDR3 sequences, with around 15% occurring only once. The specimen sequenced was PBMCs or a T cell subset sorted from them (not recorded which). Receptors were obtained from a man aged 18 to 30 who had mild COVID-19 (a few samples of this study predate the infection). Cell type and time point are not known.

This clonotype turned up a few times. V usage is TRBV6-2 or TRBV6-3 and J usage is TRBJ2-7; a possible D gene is TRBD1 (6 bases). The CDR3 extends over 14 amino acids. The germline CDR1 and CDR2 sequences are MNHEY and SVGEGT. V shed 0 bases and J shed 2 bases, with 8 bases lying between them. This CDR3 reads CASSYSGQPYEQYV. CDR3 DNA: TGTGCCAGCAGTTACTCCGGACAGCCCTACGAGCAGTACGTC.

The chain uses TRBV6-2 or TRBV6-3 and TRBJ2-7, with 7 bases identical to TRBD2. V shed 7 bases and J 6 bases; nucleotides not matched to a gene: 12. CDR3 size: 14 residues. The germline CDR1 and CDR2 sequences are MNHEY and SVGEGT. CDR3 sequence (DNA): TGTGCCAGCACTCGGTCGCGGGGGATCCGCGAGCAGTACTTC. It translates to CASTRSRGIREQYF.

This clonotype was counted many times. The chain couples TRBV12-3 or TRBV12-4 to TRBJ2-2, with 8 bases identical to TRBD1. V lost 6 bases to trimming and J lost 7 bases; unmatched junction nucleotides: 10. This CDR3 is 15 amino acids long. CDR3 loop: CASSPLGQGGGELFF. The CDR3 DNA sequence: TGTGCCAGCAGCCCTCTAGGACAGGGTGGCGGGGAGCTGTTTTTT.

The chain joins TRBV6-2 or TRBV6-3 to TRBJ2-3; 11 bases are a match to TRBD2. CDR1 is MNHEY and CDR2 is SVGEGT in the germline V gene. V was clipped by 2 bases and J by 2 bases; unmatched bases: 9. CDR3 length: 18 amino acids. This chain's CDR3 is CASSYPSLAGGHTDTQYF. The CDR3 bases are TGTGCCAGCAGTTACCCGAGCTTAGCGGGGGGGCACACAGATACGCAGTATTTT.

This clonotype appeared many times. This chain connects TRBV7-2 to TRBJ1-2; D uncertain. The CDR3 length is 14 residues. Between the trimmed V and J ends, which lost 4 bases and 3 bases, there was a span of 12 bases. CDR1 SGHTA and CDR2 FQGNSA come from the germline V gene. The CDR3 loop reads CASSSEQTDYGYTF. DNA for the CDR3: TGTGCCAGCAGCTCCGAACAGACGGACTATGGCTACACCTTC. The full variable domain, with the rest looked up from reference TRBV7-2 and TRBJ1-2, is GAGVSQSPSNKVTEKGKDVELRCDPISGHTALYWYRQSLGQGLEFLIYFQGNSAPDKSGLPSDRFSAERTGGSVSTLTIQRTQQEDSAVYLCASSSEQTDYGYTFGSGTRLTVV.

This clonotype was detected a few times. This rearrangement joins TRBV7-2 to TRBJ2-5; a possible D gene is TRBD1 (7 bases). Germline V gene lookup returns CDR1 SGHTA and CDR2 FQGNSA. The CDR3 runs to 17 residues. V lost 1 base to trimming and J lost 8 bases, with 23 bases between them. The DNA for the CDR3 is TGTGCCAGCAGCTTAGTTGGGCAGGGGGTGACCGGGGGTACCCAGTACTTC. This gives the protein CASSLVGQGVTGGTQYF.

In its sample, this clonotype was seen many times. The rearrangement links TRBV7-2 to TRBJ1-2; D is unresolved. CDR3 length: 12 amino acids. Trimming stripped 5 bases from V and 8 bases from J, with 12 bases between. In germline, CDR1 is SGHTA, CDR2 FQGNSA. In nucleotides, the CDR3 is TGTGCCAGCAGCCTTGATTCCCGCGGCTACACCTTC. Translation gives CASSLDSRGYTF.

This clonotype was found many times. This chain joins TRBV5-8 and TRBJ2-4; 15 nucleotides line up with TRBD2. Germline CDR1 is SGHTS and CDR2 is YDEGEE. V was clipped by 4 bases and J by 3 bases; unmatched bases: 11. The CDR3 has 19 amino acids. CDR3 DNA sequence: TGTGCCAGCAGCGTCGGACTAGCGGGGGGGTTGTCAGGCAAAAACATTCAGTACTTC. Amino acid sequence: CASSVGLAGGLSGKNIQYF.

The rearrangement links TRBV6-5 to TRBJ1-4, with TRBD1 as a possible D gene (5 bases). CDR1 is MNHEY, CDR2 SVGAGI, per germline. Trimming left V 2 bases short and J 3 bases short, with 10 bases between. There are 15 residues in the CDR3. CDR3 sequence reads: CASSYRDGSNEKLFF. The CDR3, as DNA: TGTGCCAGCAGTTACCGGGACGGCTCTAATGAAAAACTGTTTTTT.

This chain connects TRBV12-3 or TRBV12-4 to TRBJ1-5; D may be TRBD1 (5 bases). The V end lost 4 bases, the J end lost 3 bases, and 7 bases lay between the germline ends. This CDR3 is built from 13 residues. CDR3 sequence: CASSWGTNQPQHF. The CDR3 coding sequence is TGTGCCAGCAGTTGGGGCACCAATCAGCCCCAGCATTTT.

This clonotype was picked up a small number of times. The chain uses TRBV6-5 and TRBJ2-5; TRBD2 matches 9 bases. The ends lost 2 bases at V and 1 base at J; junction bases unmatched: 2. Germline V gives CDR1 MNHEY, CDR2 SVGAGI. This CDR3 spans 15 amino acids. In DNA, the CDR3 is TGTGCCAGCAGTTACCTAGCGGGGAGCCAAGAGACCCAGTACTTC. Protein sequence: CASSYLAGSQETQYF.

The rearrangement uses TRBV30 and TRBJ1-5; D is unclear. Germline CDR1 is GTSNPN and CDR2 is SVGIG (reference sequence). V lost 2 bases to trimming and J lost 6 bases, with 5 bases between them. The CDR3 runs to 11 residues. DNA of the CDR3: TGTGCCTGGAGTACCGGTCAGCCCCAGCATTTT. Encoded protein: CAWSTGQPQHF.